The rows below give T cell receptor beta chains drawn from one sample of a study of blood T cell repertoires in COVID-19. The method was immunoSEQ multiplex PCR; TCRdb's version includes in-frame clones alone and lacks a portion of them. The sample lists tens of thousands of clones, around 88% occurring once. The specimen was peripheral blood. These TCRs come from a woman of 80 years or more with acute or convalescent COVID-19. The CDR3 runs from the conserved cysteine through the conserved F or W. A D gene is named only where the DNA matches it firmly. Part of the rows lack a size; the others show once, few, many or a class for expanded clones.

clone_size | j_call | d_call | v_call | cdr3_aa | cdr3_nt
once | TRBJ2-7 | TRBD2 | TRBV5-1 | CASSPGVAGDAQYF | TGCGCCAGCAGCCCGGGGGTAGCGGGAGATGCGCAGTACTTC
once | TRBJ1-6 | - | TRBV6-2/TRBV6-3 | CASSYRGPARSPLHF | TGTGCCAGCAGTTACCGCGGCCCAGCGAGGTCACCCCTCCACTTT
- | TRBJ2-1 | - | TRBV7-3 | CASSLDSRNEQFF | TGTGCCAGCAGCTTAGACTCTCGGAATGAGCAGTTCTTC
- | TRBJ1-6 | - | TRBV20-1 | CSASLTSAKSSYNSPLHF | TGCAGTGCTAGTCTAACTAGCGCCAAGAGCTCCTATAATTCACCCCTCCACTTT
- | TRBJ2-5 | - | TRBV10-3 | CAIRRDQETQYF | TGTGCCATCCGGCGGGATCAAGAGACCCAGTACTTC
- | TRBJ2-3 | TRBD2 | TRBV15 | CATAMGREKATDTQYF | TGTGCCACCGCGATGGGGCGGGAGAAGGCCACAGATACGCAGTATTTT
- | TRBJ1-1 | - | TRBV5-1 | CASSPLGGNTEAFF | TGCGCCAGCAGCCCCCTAGGAGGTAACACTGAAGCTTTCTTT
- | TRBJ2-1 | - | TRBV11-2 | CASSLVRGANEQFF | TGTGCCAGCAGCTTAGTACGGGGGGCCAATGAGCAGTTCTTC
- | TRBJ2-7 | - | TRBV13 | CASSRAGDNPYEQYF | TGTGCCAGCAGCCGAGCCGGGGACAACCCCTACGAGCAGTACTTC
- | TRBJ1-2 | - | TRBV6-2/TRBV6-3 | CASSYSQGYGYTF | TGTGCCAGCAGTTACTCCCAGGGGTATGGCTACACCTTC
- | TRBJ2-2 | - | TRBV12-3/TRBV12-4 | CASSRAVTGELFF | TGTGCCAGCAGTCGAGCGGTCACCGGGGAGCTGTTTTTT
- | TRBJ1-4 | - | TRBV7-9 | CASSRQGEKLFF | TGTGCCAGCAGCCGCCAGGGAGAAAAACTGTTTTTT
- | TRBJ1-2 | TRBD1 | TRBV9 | CASSADRNYGYTF | TGTGCCAGCAGCGCGGACAGGAATTATGGCTACACCTTC
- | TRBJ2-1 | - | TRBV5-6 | CASTLRGANNEQFF | TGTGCCAGCACCCTTCGGGGGGCCAACAATGAGCAGTTCTTC
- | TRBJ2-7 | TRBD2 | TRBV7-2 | CASSLRETSGPYHSYEQYF | TGTGCCAGCAGCTTACGGGAGACTAGCGGTCCCTATCACTCCTACGAGCAGTACTTC
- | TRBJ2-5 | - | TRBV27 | CASSLGQGLASQETQYF | TGTGCCAGCAGTTTAGGGCAGGGGTTAGCTTCTCAAGAGACCCAGTACTTC
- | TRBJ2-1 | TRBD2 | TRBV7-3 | CASSSTGTSGAYNEQFF | TGTGCCAGCAGCTCTACAGGGACTAGCGGAGCCTACAATGAGCAGTTCTTC
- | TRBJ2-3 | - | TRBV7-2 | CASSPDYTDTQYF | TGTGCCAGCAGCCCAGACTACACAGATACGCAGTATTTT
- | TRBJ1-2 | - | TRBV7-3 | CASSPRGGLNYGYTF | TGTGCCAGCAGCCCCCGCGGGGGGCTCAACTATGGCTACACCTTC
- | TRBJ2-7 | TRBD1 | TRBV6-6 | CASSRTGPLSYEQYF | TGTGCCAGCAGTAGGACAGGGCCCCTCTCCTACGAGCAGTACTTC
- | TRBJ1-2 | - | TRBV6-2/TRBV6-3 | CASSYPEAATNYGYTF | TGTGCCAGCAGTTATCCCGAGGCAGCCACAAACTATGGCTACACCTTC
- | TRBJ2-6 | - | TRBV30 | CAWSVWASGANVLTF | TGTGCCTGGAGTGTATGGGCCTCTGGGGCCAACGTCCTGACTTTC
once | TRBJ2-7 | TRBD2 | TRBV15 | CATSSSILAGGPRYEQYF | TGTGCCACCAGTAGTTCCATCCTAGCGGGAGGGCCGCGGTACGAGCAGTACTTC
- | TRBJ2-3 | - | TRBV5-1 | CASSWGGGPTDTQYF | TGCGCCAGCAGCTGGGGCGGCGGTCCCACAGATACGCAGTATTTT
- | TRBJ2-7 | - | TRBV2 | CASRMSILIYEQYF | TGTGCCAGCAGGATGAGCATACTAATTTACGAGCAGTACTTC
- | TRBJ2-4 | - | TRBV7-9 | CASSSPGLAPQNIQYF | TGTGCCAGCAGCTCTCCAGGACTGGCCCCCCAAAACATTCAGTACTTC
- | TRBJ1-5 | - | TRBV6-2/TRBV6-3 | CASSYVTDNQPQHF | TGTGCCAGCAGTTACGTCACAGACAATCAGCCCCAGCATTTT
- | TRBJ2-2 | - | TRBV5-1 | CASSPEGLPGELFF | TGCGCCAGCAGCCCGGAGGGGCTGCCCGGGGAGCTGTTTTTT
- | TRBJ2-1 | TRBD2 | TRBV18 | CASSPTSGRLGEQFF | TGTGCCAGCTCACCAACTAGCGGGAGGTTGGGTGAGCAGTTCTTC
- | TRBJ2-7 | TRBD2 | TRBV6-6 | CASLLGLAGDGEQYF | TGTGCCAGCTTGTTGGGACTAGCGGGAGACGGCGAGCAGTACTTC
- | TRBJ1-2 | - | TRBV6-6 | CASSSDSFYGYTF | TGTGCCAGCAGCTCGGACAGCTTTTATGGCTACACCTTC
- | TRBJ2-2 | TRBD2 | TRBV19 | CASSTGRDTGELFF | TGTGCCAGTAGTACCGGGAGGGACACCGGGGAGCTGTTTTTT
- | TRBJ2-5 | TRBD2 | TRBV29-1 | CSVDWGGQETQYF | TGCAGCGTTGATTGGGGGGGACAAGAGACCCAGTACTTC
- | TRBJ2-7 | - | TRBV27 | CAGRLDYPCEQCF | -
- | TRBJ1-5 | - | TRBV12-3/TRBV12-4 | CASSLGANQPQHF | TGTGCCAGCAGTTTAGGGGCCAATCAGCCCCAGCATTTT
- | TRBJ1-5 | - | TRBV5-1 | CASSLRGEDQPQHF | TGCGCCAGCAGCTTGCGGGGGGAGGATCAGCCCCAGCATTTT
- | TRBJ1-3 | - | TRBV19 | CASSTQFSGNTIYF | TGTGCCAGTAGTACCCAGTTCTCTGGAAACACCATATATTTT
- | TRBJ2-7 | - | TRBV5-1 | CASSLSGDEQYF | TGCGCCAGCAGCTTGTCCGGGGACGAGCAGTACTTC
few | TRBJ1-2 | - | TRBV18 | CASSLNSGANYGYTF | TGTGCCAGCTCACTGAACTCGGGTGCTAACTATGGCTACACCTTC
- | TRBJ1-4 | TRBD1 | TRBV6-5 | CASSPYGTGKEKLFF | TGTGCCAGCAGTCCGTACGGGACAGGGAAAGAAAAACTGTTTTTT
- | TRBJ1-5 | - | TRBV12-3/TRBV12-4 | CASSFGGDQPQHF | TGTGCCAGCAGTTTCGGGGGGGATCAGCCCCAGCATTTT